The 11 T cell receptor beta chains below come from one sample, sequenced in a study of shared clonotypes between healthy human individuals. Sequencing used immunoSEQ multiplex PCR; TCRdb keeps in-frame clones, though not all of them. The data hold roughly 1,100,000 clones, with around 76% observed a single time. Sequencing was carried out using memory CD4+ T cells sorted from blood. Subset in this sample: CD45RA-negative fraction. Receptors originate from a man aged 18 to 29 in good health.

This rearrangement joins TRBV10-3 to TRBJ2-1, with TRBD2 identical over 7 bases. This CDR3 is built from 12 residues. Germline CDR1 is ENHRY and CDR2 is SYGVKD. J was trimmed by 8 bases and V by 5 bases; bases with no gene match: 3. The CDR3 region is CAISFSGHEQFF. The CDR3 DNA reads TGTGCCATCAGTTTTAGCGGGCATGAGCAGTTCTTC.

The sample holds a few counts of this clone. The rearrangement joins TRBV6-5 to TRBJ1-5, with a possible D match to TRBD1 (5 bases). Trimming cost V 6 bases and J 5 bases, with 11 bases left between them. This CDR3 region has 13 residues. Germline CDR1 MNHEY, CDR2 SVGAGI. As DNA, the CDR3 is TGTGCCAGCAGCCGAAGGGGAGATCAGCCCCAGCATTTT. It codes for CASSRRGDQPQHF.

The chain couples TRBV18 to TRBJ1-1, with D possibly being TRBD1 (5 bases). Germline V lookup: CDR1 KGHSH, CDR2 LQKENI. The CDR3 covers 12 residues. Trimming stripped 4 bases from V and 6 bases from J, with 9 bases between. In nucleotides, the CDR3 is TGTGCCAGCTCACTCCGGGGGTCTGAAGCTTTCTTT. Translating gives CASSLRGSEAFF.

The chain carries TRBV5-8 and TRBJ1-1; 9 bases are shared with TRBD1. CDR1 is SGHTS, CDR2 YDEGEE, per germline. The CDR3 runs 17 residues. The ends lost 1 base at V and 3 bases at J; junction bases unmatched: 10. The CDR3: CASSLSLPRDRDTEAFF. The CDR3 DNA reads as TGTGCCAGCAGCTTGTCCCTTCCCCGGGACAGGGACACTGAAGCTTTCTTT. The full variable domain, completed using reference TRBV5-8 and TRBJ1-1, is EAGVTQSPTHLIKTRGQQATLRCSPISGHTSVYWYQQALGLGLQFLLWYDEGEERNRGNFPPRFSGRQFPNYSSELNVNALELEDSALYLCASSLSLPRDRDTEAFFGQGTRLTVV.

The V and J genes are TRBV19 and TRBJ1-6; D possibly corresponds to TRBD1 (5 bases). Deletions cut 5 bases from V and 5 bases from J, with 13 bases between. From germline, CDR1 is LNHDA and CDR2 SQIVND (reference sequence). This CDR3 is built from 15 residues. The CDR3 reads CASSAGQEDNSPLHF. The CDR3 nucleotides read TGTGCCAGTAGTGCTGGACAAGAAGATAATTCACCCCTCCACTTT.

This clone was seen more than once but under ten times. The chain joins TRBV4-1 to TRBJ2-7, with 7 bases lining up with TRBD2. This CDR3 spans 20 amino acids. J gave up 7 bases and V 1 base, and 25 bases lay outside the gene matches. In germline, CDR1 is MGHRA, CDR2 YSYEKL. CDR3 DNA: TGCGCCAGCAGCCAAGTTTTTAAAGGTTTGCGGGAGCGCCGAGGTGGGGAGCAGTACTTC. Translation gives CASSQVFKGLRERRGGEQYF.

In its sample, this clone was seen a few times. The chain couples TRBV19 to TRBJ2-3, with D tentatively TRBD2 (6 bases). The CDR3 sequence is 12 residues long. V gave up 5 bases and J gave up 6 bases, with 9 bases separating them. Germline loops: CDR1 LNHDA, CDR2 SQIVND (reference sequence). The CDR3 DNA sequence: TGTGCCAGTAGTGAGGGGAGGGATACGCAGTATTTT. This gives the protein CASSEGRDTQYF.

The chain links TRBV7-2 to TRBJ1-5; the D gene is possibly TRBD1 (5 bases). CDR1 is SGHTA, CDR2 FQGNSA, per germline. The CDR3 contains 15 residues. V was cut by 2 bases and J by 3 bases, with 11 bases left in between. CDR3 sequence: CASSLTGGYNQPQHF. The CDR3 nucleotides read TGTGCCAGCAGCTTAACCGGGGGATACAATCAGCCCCAGCATTTT.

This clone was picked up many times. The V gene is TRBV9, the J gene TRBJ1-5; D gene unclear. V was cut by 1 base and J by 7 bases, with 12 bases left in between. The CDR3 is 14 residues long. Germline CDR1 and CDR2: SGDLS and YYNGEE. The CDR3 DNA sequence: TGTGCCAGCAGCGTATCGGGGTCGGCGCAGCCCCAGCATTTT. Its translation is CASSVSGSAQPQHF.

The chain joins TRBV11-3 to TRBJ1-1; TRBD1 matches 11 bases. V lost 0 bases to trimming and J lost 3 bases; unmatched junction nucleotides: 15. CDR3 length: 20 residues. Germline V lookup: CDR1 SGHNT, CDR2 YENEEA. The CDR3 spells CASSLEAQGQGAPLDTEAFF. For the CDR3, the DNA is TGTGCCAGCAGCTTAGAGGCCCAAGGACAGGGGGCGCCTCTGGACACTGAAGCTTTCTTT.

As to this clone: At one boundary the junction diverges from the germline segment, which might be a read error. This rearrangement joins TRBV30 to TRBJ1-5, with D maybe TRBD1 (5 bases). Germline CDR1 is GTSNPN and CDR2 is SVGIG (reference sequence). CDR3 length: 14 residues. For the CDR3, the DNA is TGTGCCTGGGCCGTCCGGGACGGCAACCAGCCCCAGCATTTT. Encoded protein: CAWAVRDGNQPQHF.